Listed here are 3 T cell receptor beta chains from one sample, sequenced in a study of T cell repertoires in cytomegalovirus infection. TCRdb analysed the reads with MiXCR anew, one entry per CDR3 protein. The data show just under 500,000 distinct CDR3 sequences, around a third seen once. Antigens of these TCRs are unknown. The sequences come from cultured PBMCs, collected from culture after CMV antigen stimulation. The receptors originated from a human donor in good health (CMV status not recorded). Some clones in this sample may be carry-over from other donors' samples.

The chain's CDR3 is CASSQLEVAGNTIYF. For the CDR3, the DNA is TGTGCCAGCAGTCAATTGGAAGTGGCTGGAAACACCATATATTTT. The chain couples TRBV25-1 to TRBJ1-3, with D hard to call. This CDR3 has 15 amino acids. The ends were cut back, 5 bases at V and 2 bases at J, with 13 bases in the middle. The V gene's germline CDR1 is MGHDK and CDR2 SYGVNS. Drawing the rest from reference TRBV25-1 and TRBJ1-3, the complete variable domain is EADIYQTPRYLVIGTGKKITLECSQTMGHDKMYWYQQDPGMELHLIHYSYGVNSTEKGDLSSESTVSRIRTEHFPLTLESARPSHTSQYLCASSQLEVAGNTIYFGEGSWLTVV.

The CDR3 loop is CASSPPDKPSGYTF. The CDR3 nucleotides are TGTGCCAGCAGCCCACCGGACAAGCCATCGGGCTACACCTTC. The V gene is TRBV7-6, the J gene TRBJ1-2, with D tentatively TRBD1 (5 bases). V lost 5 bases and J 8 bases, leaving 18 bases between the germline ends. Germline V gene lookup returns CDR1 SGHVS and CDR2 FNYEAQ. This CDR3 comprises 14 residues.

This clonotype turned up a few times. The chain combines TRBV7-9 with TRBJ2-3; TRBD2 matches 11 bases. J was trimmed by 14 bases and V by 2 bases; bases with no gene match: 6. Germline-derived CDR1 and CDR2 are SEHNR and FQNEAQ (reference sequence). The CDR3 is 13 amino acids. The CDR3 here is CASSLTTSGSLYF. CDR3 nucleotide sequence: TGTGCCAGCAGCTTAACCACTAGCGGGAGTTTGTATTTT.